Listed below are T cell receptor beta chains from one sample, sequenced in a study of T cell repertoires and Cas9 in healthy adults. The table came from immunoSEQ multiplex PCR; TCRdb's copy has only in-frame clones and leaves some out. Found here are roughly 14,000 clones, roughly nine tenths of them singletons; the top ten hold approximately 1.5%. Sequencing input: Tregs (CD4+, CD25+, CD127-, CD137-, CD154-) from PBMCs; culture status not recorded. These receptors originate from a human donor in good health. CDR3s include the opening cysteine and the closing phenylalanine or tryptophan. The D gene is left open where the match is weak. Not every row has a clone size; where given, it reads once, few, many or a size class.

d_gene: NA
abundance: NA
v_gene: TRBV18
j_gene: TRBJ1-6
CDR3aa: CASSPGASRGSPLHF
CDR3nt: TGTGCCAGCTCACCGGGAGCTTCGAGGGGGTCACCCCTCCACTTT

d_gene: NA
abundance: NA
v_gene: TRBV27
j_gene: TRBJ2-7
CDR3aa: CASSFLSSYEQYF
CDR3nt: TGTGCCAGCAGTTTTCTCTCATCCTACGAGCAGTACTTC

d_gene: NA
abundance: NA
v_gene: TRBV25-1
j_gene: TRBJ2-3
CDR3aa: CASSETTDTQYF
CDR3nt: TGTGCCAGCAGTGAAACAACAGATACGCAGTATTTT

d_gene: NA
abundance: NA
v_gene: TRBV2
j_gene: TRBJ1-6
CDR3aa: CASSAQTGLVDSPLHF
CDR3nt: TGTGCCAGCAGTGCCCAGACAGGACTTGTTGATTCACCCCTCCACTTT

d_gene: NA
abundance: NA
v_gene: TRBV6-1
j_gene: TRBJ2-7
CDR3aa: CASSRSGLGAYEQYF
CDR3nt: TGTGCCAGCAGTAGGTCTGGTTTGGGGGCGTACGAGCAGTACTTC

d_gene: TRBD2
abundance: once
v_gene: TRBV7-2
j_gene: TRBJ2-1
CDR3aa: CASSLVSGTGEQFF
CDR3nt: TGTGCCAGCAGCTTAGTAAGCGGGACGGGGGAGCAGTTCTTC

d_gene: NA
abundance: NA
v_gene: TRBV6-5
j_gene: TRBJ2-7
CDR3aa: CASSRQWNSYGQYF
CDR3nt: TGTGCCAGCAGCAGACAGTGGAACTCCTACGGGCAGTACTTC

d_gene: NA
abundance: few
v_gene: TRBV2
j_gene: TRBJ1-2
CDR3aa: CASRSDTGTYGYTF
CDR3nt: TGTGCCAGCAGATCGGACACCGGGACGTATGGCTACACCTTC

d_gene: NA
abundance: once
v_gene: TRBV29-1
j_gene: TRBJ2-3
CDR3aa: CSVERGTDTQYF
CDR3nt: TGCAGCGTGGAGCGGGGCACAGATACGCAGTATTTT

d_gene: NA
abundance: NA
v_gene: TRBV4-2
j_gene: TRBJ1-5
CDR3aa: CASTPGGESQPQHF
CDR3nt: TGTGCCAGCACCCCTGGGGGAGAGAGTCAGCCCCAGCATTTT

d_gene: TRBD2
abundance: few
v_gene: TRBV4-3
j_gene: TRBJ2-1
CDR3aa: CASSQRTSAHRGDEQFF
CDR3nt: TGCGCCAGCAGCCAGCGGACTAGCGCCCACCGGGGGGATGAGCAGTTCTTC

d_gene: NA
abundance: NA
v_gene: TRBV7-6
j_gene: TRBJ2-2
CDR3aa: CASSSPTPTNTGELFF
CDR3nt: TGTGCCAGCAGCTCACCAACACCCACGAACACCGGGGAGCTGTTTTTT

d_gene: TRBD2
abundance: NA
v_gene: TRBV7-9
j_gene: TRBJ2-4
CDR3aa: CASSLEISTSGMRVQYF
CDR3nt: TGTGCCAGCAGCTTAGAGATTTCGACTAGCGGGATGAGGGTTCAGTACTTC

d_gene: NA
abundance: NA
v_gene: TRBV7-9
j_gene: TRBJ1-2
CDR3aa: CASSTISSSKVRVEGYTF
CDR3nt: TGTGCCAGCAGCACTATCTCTTCGTCGAAGGTCAGGGTGGAAGGCTACACCTTC

d_gene: NA
abundance: NA
v_gene: TRBV13
j_gene: TRBJ1-2
CDR3aa: CASSSLGRIRYGYTF
CDR3nt: TGTGCCAGCAGCTCTCTTGGGCGGATTCGCTATGGCTACACCTTC

d_gene: NA
abundance: NA
v_gene: TRBV7-3
j_gene: TRBJ2-1
CDR3aa: CASSPGTREQFF
CDR3nt: TGTGCCAGCAGCCCGGGGACACGTGAGCAGTTCTTC

d_gene: NA
abundance: NA
v_gene: TRBV11-1
j_gene: TRBJ2-2
CDR3aa: CASSPRTANTGELFF
CDR3nt: TGTGCCAGCAGCCCCAGGACAGCGAACACCGGGGAGCTGTTTTTT

d_gene: NA
abundance: NA
v_gene: TRBV6-5
j_gene: TRBJ1-1
CDR3aa: CASTLDPRDTEAFF
CDR3nt: TGTGCCAGCACCCTCGATCCCCGGGACACTGAAGCTTTCTTT

d_gene: TRBD1
abundance: NA
v_gene: TRBV7-2
j_gene: TRBJ1-3
CDR3aa: CASSFITGGPSGNTIYF
CDR3nt: TGTGCCAGCAGCTTTATAACAGGGGGCCCGTCTGGAAACACCATATATTTT

d_gene: NA
abundance: NA
v_gene: TRBV7-2
j_gene: TRBJ1-6
CDR3aa: CASSLRAGSPLHF
CDR3nt: TGTGCCAGCAGCTTAAGGGCTGGATCACCCCTCCACTTT

d_gene: NA
abundance: NA
v_gene: TRBV11-2
j_gene: TRBJ2-3
CDR3aa: CASSFADTQYF
CDR3nt: TGTGCCAGCAGCTTTGCAGATACGCAGTATTTT

d_gene: TRBD1
abundance: NA
v_gene: TRBV6-1
j_gene: TRBJ2-3
CDR3aa: CASRDRGTDTQYF
CDR3nt: TGTGCCAGCAGAGACAGGGGCACAGATACGCAGTATTTT

d_gene: TRBD1
abundance: NA
v_gene: TRBV6-5
j_gene: TRBJ2-2
CDR3aa: CASTRTGDTGELFF
CDR3nt: TGTGCCAGCACCCGAACAGGGGACACCGGGGAGCTGTTTTTT

d_gene: NA
abundance: NA
v_gene: TRBV10-3
j_gene: TRBJ2-5
CDR3aa: CATHAPGVETQYF
CDR3nt: TGTGCCACCCACGCCCCGGGGGTAGAGACCCAGTACTTC

d_gene: NA
abundance: NA
v_gene: TRBV5-1
j_gene: TRBJ2-5
CDR3aa: CASSGSLGETQYF
CDR3nt: TGCGCCAGCAGCGGTTCGCTTGGGGAGACCCAGTACTTC

d_gene: TRBD2
abundance: NA
v_gene: TRBV5-4
j_gene: TRBJ2-3
CDR3aa: CASMGSGGPSTDTQYF
CDR3nt: TGTGCCAGCATGGGGAGCGGGGGCCCTAGCACAGATACGCAGTATTTT

d_gene: TRBD2
abundance: NA
v_gene: TRBV19
j_gene: TRBJ2-5
CDR3aa: CASSTLAGETQYF
CDR3nt: TGTGCCAGTAGTACCCTAGCGGGAGAGACCCAGTACTTC

d_gene: TRBD1
abundance: NA
v_gene: TRBV4-2
j_gene: TRBJ1-5
CDR3aa: CASSPTGASNQPQHF
CDR3nt: TGTGCCAGCAGCCCGACAGGGGCCAGCAATCAGCCCCAGCATTTT

d_gene: NA
abundance: NA
v_gene: TRBV7-8
j_gene: TRBJ2-5
CDR3aa: CASTLWRHQETQYF
CDR3nt: TGTGCCAGCACCTTGTGGAGGCACCAAGAGACCCAGTACTTC

d_gene: TRBD2
abundance: NA
v_gene: TRBV4-2
j_gene: TRBJ2-3
CDR3aa: CASSQEGLAGVADTQYF
CDR3nt: TGTGCCAGCAGCCAAGAGGGACTAGCGGGAGTGGCAGATACGCAGTATTTT

d_gene: TRBD1
abundance: NA
v_gene: TRBV6-1
j_gene: TRBJ1-1
CDR3aa: CASSVAGGGAFF
CDR3nt: TGTGCCAGCAGTGTCGCAGGGGGCGGAGCTTTCTTT

d_gene: NA
abundance: NA
v_gene: TRBV5-4
j_gene: TRBJ1-2
CDR3aa: CASSLARGGADGYTF
CDR3nt: TGTGCCAGCAGCTTGGCCCGAGGGGGAGCAGATGGCTACACCTTC

d_gene: TRBD1
abundance: NA
v_gene: TRBV29-1
j_gene: TRBJ1-2
CDR3aa: CSVGTGGGYTF
CDR3nt: TGCAGCGTCGGGACAGGAGGTGGCTACACCTTC

d_gene: TRBD1
abundance: NA
v_gene: TRBV19
j_gene: TRBJ1-5
CDR3aa: CASSLQGRSNQPQHF
CDR3nt: TGTGCCAGTAGTTTACAGGGGAGAAGCAATCAGCCCCAGCATTTT

d_gene: NA
abundance: NA
v_gene: TRBV5-1
j_gene: TRBJ1-5
CDR3aa: CASSRGAGDQPQHF
CDR3nt: TGCGCCAGCAGCCGGGGGGCCGGGGATCAGCCCCAGCATTTT